The present T cell receptor beta chain was sequenced within a study of T cells expressing NK-cell markers. Study summary: Eight donors were sequenced, seven testing HCMV-seropositive and one testing seronegative.

This CDR3 spans 14 amino acids. CDR1 is DFQATT and CDR2 is SNEGSKA in the germline V gene (reference sequence). A word on this clonotype: The antigen is undetermined.

UMIs accompanied the 5'RACE template switching by which TCR beta cDNA was made. TCRdb re-called the 5' RACE reads and gives one entry per CDR3 protein, without DNA. Its table lists around 260,000 distinct CDR3 sequences. Study findings and constraints: Four donors' CD3+CD56-NKG2C+ cells were dominated by the same clonotypes.

The TCR originated in a woman between 18 and 69 years old in good health. The sample was blood T cells: a sorted CD56 or NKG2C T cell subset, CD4+ or CD8+ T cells, or bulk PBMC T cells (not recorded which). The V and J genes are TRBV20-1 and TRBJ2-2; TCRdb picks TRBD2, but there is no DNA to check that call. CDR3 residues: CSAPREGDTGELFF.